These T cell receptor beta chains were read from a single sample in a study of T cells in Graves' hyperthyroidism and ophthalmopathy. Each CDR3 protein gets one entry after TCRdb re-called the multiplex PCR reads with MiXCR. The sample holds about 400,000 distinct CDR3 sequences, roughly an eighth seen once. What was sequenced was blood. The receptor source for this set is a woman between 18 and 29 years old with Graves' hyperthyroidism. CDR3s include the opening cysteine and the closing phenylalanine or tryptophan. The D gene is left open where the match is weak. The size of a clone is reported for some rows only, either as once, few or many, or as a class for expanded clones.

D gene	V gene	clone size	J gene	CDR3 protein	CDR3 DNA
-	TRBV30	many	TRBJ1-5	CAWSVGPNQPQHF	TGTGCCTGGAGTGTTGGGCCCAATCAGCCCCAGCATTTT
TRBD2	TRBV11-2	few	TRBJ2-1	CASSFFTSGSLYEQFF	TGTGCCAGCAGCTTCTTTACTAGCGGGAGTTTGTATGAGCAGTTCTTC
TRBD2	TRBV20-1	few	TRBJ2-1	CSASGLAGLNEQFF	TGCAGTGCTAGCGGACTAGCGGGCCTTAATGAGCAGTTCTTC
TRBD2	TRBV20-1	many	TRBJ2-7	CSASSGSGSYEQYF	TGCAGTGCTTCCAGCGGGAGCGGTTCCTACGAGCAGTACTTC
-	TRBV3-1	many	TRBJ2-2	CASSQGGVGELFF	TGTGCCAGCAGCCAAGGGGGTGTCGGGGAGCTGTTTTTT
TRBD1	TRBV11-2	many	TRBJ2-1	CASSLYGVYDRTGDNEQFF	TGTGCCAGCAGCCTTTATGGGGTGTACGACCGGACAGGGGACAATGAGCAGTTCTTC
-	TRBV7-6	many	TRBJ2-5	CASSASGAGETQYF	TGTGCCAGCAGCGCATCGGGGGCGGGGGAGACCCAGTACTTC
-	TRBV25-1	-	TRBJ2-7	CASSAGTYEQYF	TGTGCCAGCAGTGCGGGGACGTACGAGCAGTACTTC
-	TRBV4-2	few	TRBJ1-1	CASSQAAGGEFTEAFF	TGTGCCAGCAGCCAAGCAGCTGGGGGGGAGTTCACTGAAGCTTTCTTT
TRBD2	TRBV28	many	TRBJ2-3	CASSPRLAGVSDTQYF	TGTGCCAGCTCCCCTAGACTAGCGGGAGTTTCAGATACGCAGTATTTT
-	TRBV19	-	TRBJ2-1	CASSMGTGRPYNEQFF	TGTGCCAGTAGTATGGGAACGGGGCGGCCCTACAATGAGCAGTTCTTC
-	TRBV30	-	TRBJ2-1	CAWSVPSTDYNEQFF	TGTGCCTGGAGTGTACCTAGCACCGACTACAATGAGCAGTTCTTC
-	TRBV4-1	-	TRBJ2-3	CASSQESRPGADTQYF	TGCGCCAGCAGCCAAGAGTCACGTCCGGGAGCAGATACGCAGTATTTT
-	TRBV7-9	many	TRBJ1-6	CASSLAWSPLHF	TGTGCCAGCAGCTTAGCCTGGTCACCCCTCCACTTT
-	TRBV28	many	TRBJ1-1	CATVNTEAFF	TGTGCCACAGTAAACACTGAAGCTTTCTTT